This T cell receptor (beta chain) was observed in a study of regulatory T cells in long-lasting Graves disease (dated by TCRdb to about 2021). At the level of the whole study: Antithyroid drugs had been taken for less than 3 months by newly diagnosed Graves' disease patients. A total of some 35 samples underwent TCR sequencing: around 13 from persistent and roughly 20 from newly diagnosed Graves' disease patients. The study took place in China and was registered as a clinical trial. Peripheral blood TCR sequencing and RNA sequencing compared persistent Graves' disease patients with newly diagnosed Graves' disease patients.

The time point label for this specimen denotes: newly diagnosed GD, antithyroid drugs for less than 3 months. For both TCR sequencing and RNA sequencing, RNA was extracted from PBMCs using TRIzol. The diagnosis of Graves' disease followed American Thyroid Association guidelines. The patients came from an endocrinology department in Xi'an, China. From each patient, roughly 9 milliliters of peripheral blood was collected into an EDTA anticoagulant tube. Ficoll Paque Plus density gradient separation was used to isolate PBMCs, and no further T cell sorting was performed. RNA quality was checked with an Agilent 2100 Bioanalyzer and agarose gel, and concentration with a NanoDrop 2000. Libraries were made using multiplex PCR. The data were produced on an Illumina HiSeq 4000. TCR beta libraries were built with iRepertoire HTBI primers and Arm-PCR amplification of CDR3 regions. Gel purification was performed on PCR products prior to sequencing. Under the source paper's analysis protocol: Across samples, roughly 60 TRBV and 13 to 15 TRBJ segments were identified and used for gene usage analysis of CDR3 amino acid clonotypes. COPE and FqMerger were used to merge filtered high-quality paired reads into contigs. BLAST was used to align contigs to IMGT TRBV, TRBD and TRBJ reference genes, and CDR3 was defined according to IMGT. Any clonotype with a frequency above 0.1% was counted as a highly expanded clone. Shannon entropy was used to measure repertoire diversity, and the Gini coefficient was used to measure V-J evenness. A clonotype was considered public if more than one individual shared it. Through fastp at Q25 and MiXCR, TCRdb rebuilt clones from the public reads, retaining in-frame beta chains. All rows with the same CDR3 protein become a single entry with the most common DNA and genes. Here the V and J calls rest on TCRdb's processing, not on the authors' analysis. Present in this sample are 350,000 to 400,000 distinct CDR3 sequences, roughly 17% of which were seen just once. Jointly, the top ten make up around 20% of the sample.

In this sample, this clonotype turned up many times. It lacks a known antigen. Per-nucleotide qualities are absent, and no much larger clonotype sits a single base away. From its cysteine to its phenylalanine, the CDR3 spans 13 amino acids. Left in the record is the CDR3 DNA by itself, 39 bases read in frame from the first base. The junction shows trimming of 8 bases on V and 2 bases on J, plus 12 bases between the germline ends. From the germline V gene, CDR1 is KGHSH and CDR2 is LQKENI. Overall study outcomes, separate from this receptor: Sequencing and analysis were limited to the TCR beta chain. More public clonotypes were shared among persistent patients (under 3,000) than among newly diagnosed patients (more than 900). Preferential use of TRBV28, TRBJ1-2 and TRBJ2-5 was observed in persistent disease, whereas TRBV20-1 and TRBJ2-1 were favored in newly diagnosed disease. As a limitation, the authors acknowledged that the small sample size may reduce accuracy. Peripheral blood alone was examined, since thyroid tissue, which constituted the primary lesion, could not be accessed. Lower TCR Shannon entropy and fewer highly expanded clones were observed in persistent Graves' disease patients than in newly diagnosed patients, which suggested clonal expansion.

In addition, the sample was reused for a study of T cells in Graves' hyperthyroidism and ophthalmopathy. That second report states: Graves' hyperthyroidism was defined as stable when no progression to ophthalmopathy occurred over 18 months of follow-up. The hyperthyroidism patients were between 18 and 65 years old and newly diagnosed, with a disease duration of less than 2 months. Any patient with an uncontrolled infection, another autoimmune disease, pregnancy or lactation was excluded. Diagnoses relied on clinical symptoms, serum thyroxine and TRAb, thyroid ultrasound and orbital computed tomography. For the first round of RT-PCR on the TCR CDR3, the HTBI primer set was used together with the Qiagen OneStep RT-PCR kit. Most expanded thyroid clonotypes (frequency above 0.001) were also found in blood, which suggests that blood repertoires may mirror thyroid immune responses. A model built on a 13 V-J signature distinguished ophthalmopathy from stable hyperthyroidism, reaching around 87% sensitivity and under 84% specificity in cross-validation and 80%/75% in testing. In validation, the model predicted progression to ophthalmopathy with approximately 70% sensitivity and less than 80% specificity, a median of 6.5 months before onset. A discovery cohort of about a hundred patients, approximately 44 with Graves' ophthalmopathy and approximately 60 with stable Graves' hyperthyroidism, was used to find distinguishing TCR V-J signatures. Prospective prediction of ophthalmopathy was tested in an independent validation cohort of fewer than 20 hyperthyroidism patients and approximately 17 patients who later progressed to ophthalmopathy. The approximately 100 discovery patients were randomly divided into training and test sets at a 7:3 ratio. Thyroid tissue and blood T-cell repertoires from about six Graves' hyperthyroidism patients were also compared in the study. Following sampling, methimazole starting at 30 mg daily was given to hyperthyroidism patients, and high-dose intravenous methylprednisolone was given to ophthalmopathy patients. Libraries were constructed in a second round of multiplex PCR, after which size selection and purification were performed. The libraries were sequenced on an Illumina HiSeq2000 using paired-end 100 bp reads. SOAPnuke was used to process the raw data, with reads discarded if the reads contained adapters or uncalled bases, had a mean Phred below 15, or lacked an exact constant-primer or identifier match. COPE v1.2.5 was used to merge high-quality paired reads, and clonotypes were defined as unique nucleotide sequences. Clonotypes were aligned to IMGT TRBV, TRBD and TRBJ reference segments using MiTCR v1.1. Analysis was restricted to V-J combinations with a frequency above 0.0001, which covered 98% to 99.2% of repertoires. A TCS score was defined as the ratio of F50 (clonal expansion) to E x V (chaos), with BLOSUM62-based TCRdist applied between CDR3 peptides within each V-J. Welch's t-statistics and random forest reduced some 510 V-J features to roughly 13, which were used in a naive Bayes classifier (R e1071). Sample size was not statistically predetermined, and blinding of investigators to group allocation was not performed. The paper describes TCR Vbeta CDR3 sequencing of fewer than 150 peripheral blood samples, made up of 43 ophthalmopathy patients, around 78 hyperthyroidism patients and 17 progressor patients.

The specimen comprised peripheral blood mononuclear cells (PBMCs), sampled at new diagnosis, from a patient treated with antithyroid drugs. The rearrangement joined TRBV18 to TRBJ1-2; the best D guess is TRBD1, with 6 bases matching. This receptor was identified in a woman under 30 with Graves disease. Donor details come from another sample of the same person, matched by shared clones. The CDR3 reads as follows: CASSPDRNYGYTF. The nucleotides read TGTGCCAGCAGTCCGGACAGAAACTATGGCTACACCTTC. Reference TRBV18 and TRBJ1-2 proteins supply the regions before and after the CDR3; the full variable domain is: NAGVMQNPRHLVRRRGQEARLRCSPMKGHSHVYWYRQLPEEGLKFMVYLQKENIIDESGMPKERFSAEFPKEGPSILRIQQVVRGDSAAYFCASSPDRNYGYTFGSGTRLTVV.